This entry is about one TCR beta chain. Its antigen is as yet unknown. The record originates from a study of long-term antiretroviral therapy in people with HIV. Study-level findings and limits: Dominating the repertoire at all time points were the clones that expanded before ART.

The CDR3 has 11 amino acids. CDR1 and CDR2 from the germline V gene are SGHVS and FQNEAQ. V was shortened by 7 bases and J by 5 bases, with 6 bases between the two germline ends. At the survey level, the v3.0 immunoSEQ assay was run. Sequenced by immunoSEQ multiplex PCR; TCRdb stores in-frame clones only, minus some. The data contain roughly 16,000 clones, around 80% of them singletons. The chain uses TRBV7-8 and TRBJ2-1; D gene ambiguous. This sample comprised unsorted PBMCs, obtained 0.1 years before starting antiretroviral therapy. This clonotype originated in a man between 18 and 29 years old with HIV. CDR3 in DNA: TGTGCCAGCACCCTACACAATGAGCAGTTCTTC. Translation: CASTLHNEQFF.